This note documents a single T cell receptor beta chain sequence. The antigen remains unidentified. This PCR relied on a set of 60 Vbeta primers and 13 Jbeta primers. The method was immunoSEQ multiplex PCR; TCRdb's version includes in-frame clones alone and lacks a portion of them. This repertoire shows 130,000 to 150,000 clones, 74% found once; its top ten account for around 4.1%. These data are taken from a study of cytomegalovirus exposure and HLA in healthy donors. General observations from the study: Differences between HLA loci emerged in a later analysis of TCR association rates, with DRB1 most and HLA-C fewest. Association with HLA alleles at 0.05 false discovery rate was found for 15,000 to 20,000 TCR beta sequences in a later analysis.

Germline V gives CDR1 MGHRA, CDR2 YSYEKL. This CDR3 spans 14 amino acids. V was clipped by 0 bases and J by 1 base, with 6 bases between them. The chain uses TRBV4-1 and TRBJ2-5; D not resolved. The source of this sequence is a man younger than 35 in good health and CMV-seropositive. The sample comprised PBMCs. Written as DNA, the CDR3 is TGCGCCAGCAGCCAAGAAACAGTCCAAGAGACCCAGTACTTC. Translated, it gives CASSQETVQETQYF.